This T cell receptor (beta chain) was identified during a study of CD4 T cells in relation to SARS-CoV-2 and coronaviruses. About the study: Shared crossreactive spike epitopes were mapped to their HLA restriction.

Before the COVID-19 pandemic, during about 2011-2019, CD4+ T cells were taken from unexposed donors. Whole-study findings and limits: SARS-CoV-2-driven expansion was significantly weaker in crossreactive than monoreactive clones.

A note on this clone: The antigen is not known.

Uncultured naive and memory CD4+ T cells supplied DNA for deep TCR-beta sequencing. Sequenced by immunoSEQ multiplex PCR; TCRdb stores in-frame clones only, minus some. The repertoire holds about 65,000 clones, 75% to 90% seen once, with about 1.6% in the top ten. The junction had 5 bases not matched to a gene; V was cut back by 0 bases and J by 4 bases. The CDR3 is 17 amino acids. Germline V CDR1 and CDR2: SEHNR, FQNEAQ (reference sequence). The chain uses TRBV7-9 and TRBJ2-7; 14 nucleotides match TRBD2. The sample consisted of memory CD4+ T cells from PBMCs. The origin of this receptor is a human donor in good health. In nucleotides, the CDR3 is TGTGCCAGCAGCTTAGCCCGGGGACTAGCGGGAGAATACGAGCAGTACTTC. Protein sequence: CASSLARGLAGEYEQYF. Supplemented by reference TRBV7-9 and TRBJ2-7, the full variable domain reads DTGVSQNPRHKITKRGQNVTFRCDPISEHNRLYWYRQTLGQGPEFLTYFQNEAQLEKSRLLSDRFSAERPKGSFSTLEIQRTEQGDSAMYLCASSLARGLAGEYEQYFGPGTRLTVT.